A single T cell receptor beta chain is shown here with its context. Its antigen is not known. These data are taken from a study of CD8+ T cells in alopecia areata. The wider study: Percent affected scalp area, the SALT score, rated treated patients' severity. Study outcomes and limitations: Elevated clonality characterized lesional scalp relative to normal scalp, particularly in alopecia totalis/universalis. Sequencing of scalp samples also includes resident alphabeta T cells from normal skin. Among patients, TCR sharing was less clear than in mice, a difference possibly due in part to HLA diversity in the patient population.

Treatment denoted: oral pan-JAK inhibitor, 5-10 mg twice daily. Following RNA extraction, reverse transcription yielded cDNA that acted as the sequencing template. TCRdb keeps only in-frame clones here, not all; method: immunoSEQ multiplex PCR. The sample contains around 190,000 clones, 64% of which appear only once. The CDR3 has 15 residues. V shed 4 bases, J shed 5 bases, and the junction held 9 bases outside the gene matches. Germline-derived CDR1 and CDR2 are SNHLY and FYNNEI. The sequenced sample was CD4+ T cells sorted from blood, obtained at week 4, from a patient treated with tofacitinib. The receptor comes from a human donor with alopecia areata. The chain carries TRBV2 and TRBJ2-7; TRBD2 aligns across 9 bases. CDR3 region: CASSVDSGGRDEQYF. The CDR3, as DNA: TGTGCCAGCAGTGTGGACAGCGGGGGGAGGGACGAGCAGTACTTC.